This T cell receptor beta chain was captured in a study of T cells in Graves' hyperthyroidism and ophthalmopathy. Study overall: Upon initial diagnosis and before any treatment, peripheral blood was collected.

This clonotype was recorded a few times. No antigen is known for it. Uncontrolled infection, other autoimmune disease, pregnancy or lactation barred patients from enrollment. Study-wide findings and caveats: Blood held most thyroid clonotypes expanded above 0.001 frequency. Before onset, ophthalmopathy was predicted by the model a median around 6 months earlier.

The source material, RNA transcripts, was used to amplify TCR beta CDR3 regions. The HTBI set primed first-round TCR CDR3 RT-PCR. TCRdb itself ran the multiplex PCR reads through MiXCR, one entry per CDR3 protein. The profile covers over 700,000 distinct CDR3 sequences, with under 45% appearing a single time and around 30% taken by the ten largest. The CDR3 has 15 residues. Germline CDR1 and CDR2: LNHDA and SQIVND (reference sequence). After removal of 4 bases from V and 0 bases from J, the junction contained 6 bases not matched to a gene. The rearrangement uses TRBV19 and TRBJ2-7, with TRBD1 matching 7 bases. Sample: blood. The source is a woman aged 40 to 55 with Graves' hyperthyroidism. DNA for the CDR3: TGTGCCAGTAGTAGGTCCGGGACAGACTCCTACGAGCAGTACTTC. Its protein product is CASSRSGTDSYEQYF.